A selection of T cell receptor beta chains follows, all from one sample in a study of cytomegalovirus exposure and HLA in healthy donors. The data were produced by immunoSEQ multiplex PCR, yet TCRdb's version contains in-frame clones alone and is incomplete. Of some 240,000 clones listed, more than 75% were seen once; the top ten hold roughly 1.2%. The sequenced sample was PBMCs. These TCRs come from a woman in her 30s in good health and CMV-seropositive. The CDR3 runs from the conserved cysteine through the conserved F or W. D genes are given only for firm matches.

d_call,j_call,v_call,cdr3_nt,cdr3_aa
NA,TRBJ2-7,TRBV15,TGTGCCACCAGCATGAGAAGGGGCGAGCAGTACTTC,CATSMRRGEQYF
TRBD1,TRBJ1-2,TRBV7-9,TGTGCCAGCAGCGTGACGGGACAGGGTATCTCGAATGGCTACACCTTC,CASSVTGQGISNGYTF
NA,TRBJ2-7,TRBV7-9,TGTGCCAGCAGCTTAGCAGGGAGAACCTACGAGCAGTACTTC,CASSLAGRTYEQYF
TRBD2,TRBJ2-7,TRBV29-1,TGCAGCGTTATCAGGGACAGGGGACTAGCGGGAGACTACGAGCAGTACTTC,CSVIRDRGLAGDYEQYF
TRBD2,TRBJ2-7,TRBV7-6,TGTGCCAGCAGCTTAATGGTGAATGAGCGGGGGAACGACGAGCAGTACTTC,CASSLMVNERGNDEQYF
TRBD2,TRBJ2-1,TRBV5-1,TGCGCCAGCAGCGCACTAGCGGGAGGAACAAATGAGCAGTTCTTC,CASSALAGGTNEQFF
NA,TRBJ2-5,TRBV5-4,TGTGCCAGCAGCTTCAAAGAGACCCAGTACTTC,CASSFKETQYF
NA,TRBJ1-3,TRBV11-2,TGTGCCAGCAGCCTGGAAGGGAGCTCTGGAAACACCATATATTTT,CASSLEGSSGNTIYF
NA,TRBJ2-2,TRBV29-1,TGCAGCGCAAGACAGTTTCTCGGGGAGCTGTTTTTT,CSARQFLGELFF
NA,TRBJ1-1,TRBV28,TGTGCCAGCAGTTTCCACCGACAGGTGGGATTCACTGAAGCTTTCTTT,CASSFHRQVGFTEAFF
NA,TRBJ2-5,TRBV5-1,TGCGCCAGCAGCTTCGGGGAGACCCAGTACTTC,CASSFGETQYF
NA,TRBJ2-1,TRBV4-1,TGCGCCAGCAGCCAAACAGGGTTCTCCTACAATGAGCAGTTCTTC,CASSQTGFSYNEQFF
NA,TRBJ1-1,TRBV5-6,TGTGCCAGCAGCATGCTTAACAGGAACACTGAAGCTTTCTTT,CASSMLNRNTEAFF
TRBD2,TRBJ2-7,TRBV27,TGTGCCAGCAGCCCTTCCTCGGGAGGGAGCTCCTACGAGCAGTACTTC,CASSPSSGGSSYEQYF